What follows is one TCR beta chain and its context. Its target is not known. The V gene's germline CDR1 is KGHSH and CDR2 LQKENI. CDR3 length: 15 amino acids. Between the trimmed V and J ends, which lost 1 base and 6 bases, there was a span of 16 bases. These data are taken from a study of cytotoxic CD8 clonotypes in ibrutinib-treated CLL. Overall study: Mean yields were about 260,000 productive templates and roughly 94,000 productive rearrangements per sample.

Study results and limitations: Clonotypes that were public were uncommon, and they contracted or stayed stable on treatment. While tracking circulating CD8+ T-cell counts, baseline clonality exceeded that of age-matched healthy donors. At ibrutinib response, clonality increased, and at progression it declined back toward baseline.

Profiling relied on immunoSEQ multiplex PCR, and the TCRdb table lists in-frame clones only, not all of them. The sample yields 200,000 to 250,000 clones, about four fifths seen once. The V gene is TRBV18, the J gene TRBJ2-7; unclear D gene. The receptor comes from a human donor with chronic lymphocytic leukemia. This specimen was PBMCs, taken after 12 months of ibrutinib treatment. In nucleotides, the CDR3 is TGTGCCAGCTCACCACGGGCTCCGGACGTTCGCGAGCAGTACTTC. Translation gives CASSPRAPDVREQYF. The complete variable domain, with remaining parts taken from reference TRBV18 and TRBJ2-7, reads NAGVMQNPRHLVRRRGQEARLRCSPMKGHSHVYWYRQLPEEGLKFMVYLQKENIIDESGMPKERFSAEFPKEGPSILRIQQVVRGDSAAYFCASSPRAPDVREQYFGPGTRLTVT.